Following are 21 T cell receptor beta chains from one sample sequenced in a study of T cell responses to AZD1222 COVID-19 vaccine. Only in-frame clones appear in the TCRdb table, and some are missing; sequencing was by immunoSEQ multiplex PCR. This table has 130,000 or so clones, 85% to 90% appearing once. Here the sequenced sample was peripheral blood, taken on day 0 of AZD1222 vaccination. These receptors all stem from an adult in good health.

The V and J genes are TRBV9 and TRBJ1-6; no definite D call. V gave up 0 bases and J gave up 6 bases, with 10 bases separating them. Germline assignment: CDR1 SGDLS and CDR2 YYNGEE. CDR3 size: 15 residues. In DNA, the CDR3 is TGTGCCAGCAGCGTAGATCCGGGCGGTAATTCACCCCTCCACTTT. Its protein is CASSVDPGGNSPLHF.

The V gene is TRBV6-5, the J gene TRBJ2-7; a weak D match, TRBD1 (5 bases). CDR1 and CDR2 from the germline V gene are MNHEY and SVGAGI. This CDR3 spans 14 amino acids. The ends were cut back, 10 bases at V and 0 bases at J, with 16 bases in the middle. The CDR3 DNA reads TGTGCCACCGAACTTGATGGGGCCTCCTACGAGCAGTACTTC. Protein: CATELDGASYEQYF.

This chain joins TRBV21-1 and TRBJ1-5. TRBV21-1 is annotated as a pseudogene. There are 14 residues in the CDR3. CDR3: CAPWAGRSNQPQHF. In nucleotides, the CDR3 is TGTGCCCCCTGGGCGGGCAGGTCCAATCAGCCCCAGCATTTT.

CDR3 in amino acids: CASSLVYNSPLHF. The CDR3 nucleotides are TGTGCCAGCAGTTTGGTCTATAATTCACCCCTCCACTTT. This chain links TRBV6-5 with TRBJ1-6; D remains ambiguous. In germline, CDR1 is MNHEY, CDR2 SVGAGI. Trimming pared 4 bases from V and 3 bases from J, leaving 4 bases between. This CDR3 region has 13 residues.

This clone was counted a few times. The V call is TRBV19, the J call TRBJ1-5; TRBD1 aligns across 8 bases. The V gene end was trimmed by 6 bases and the J gene end by 2 bases; junction bases not matched to a gene: 6. CDR3 length equals 15 residues. Germline V gene data show CDR1 as LNHDA and CDR2 as SQIVND (reference sequence). The CDR3: CASSSGGQGNQPQHF. DNA for the CDR3: TGTGCCAGTAGCTCAGGGGGACAGGGCAATCAGCCCCAGCATTTT.

The chain links TRBV7-6 to TRBJ1-4; 9 bases are shared with TRBD1. V gave up 5 bases and J gave up 5 bases; unmatched junction bases: 6. Germline CDR1 and CDR2: SGHVS and FNYEAQ. The length of the CDR3 is 15 residues. CDR3 in amino acids: CASSKPGQGNEKLFF. Here the CDR3 DNA reads TGTGCCAGCAGCAAACCGGGACAGGGCAATGAAAAACTGTTTTTT. Looking up the rest from reference TRBV7-6 and TRBJ1-4 gives the full variable domain: GAGVSQSPRYKVTKRGQDVALRCDPISGHVSLYWYRQALGQGPEFLTYFNYEAQQDKSGLPNDRFSAERPEGSISTLTIQRTEQRDSAMYRCASSKPGQGNEKLFFGSGTQLSVL.

The CDR3 region is CASSQGFRGSGSGYTF. In DNA, the CDR3 is TGTGCCAGCAGCCAAGGGTTCAGGGGGTCCGGAAGTGGCTACACCTTC. J is TRBJ1-2 and V is TRBV3-1 (or the pseudogene TRBV3-2); 7 nucleotides agree with TRBD1. V dropped 1 base and J dropped 7; count of bases not matched to a gene: 12. Germline CDR1 is LGHDT and CDR2 is YNNKEL (reference sequence). The CDR3 has 16 residues.

The chain couples TRBV27 to TRBJ1-1; TRBD1 matches 9 bases. With 6 bases clipped from V and 3 bases from J, the junction kept 11 bases outside the gene matches. Germline loops: CDR1 MNHEY, CDR2 SMNVEV (reference sequence). The CDR3 extends over 16 amino acids. CDR3 in amino acids: CASSRSYRGLYTEAFF. CDR3 coding DNA: TGTGCCAGCAGCCGATCCTACAGGGGGCTATACACTGAAGCTTTCTTT.

The genes are TRBV10-3 and TRBJ1-3, with a weak D call TRBD1 (6 bases). This CDR3 is 15 amino acids long. Trimming shortened V by 4 bases and J by 3 bases, and 13 bases separated the two germline ends. Germline values: CDR1 ENHRY, CDR2 SYGVKD. CDR3 sequence: CAISGGTGYGNTIYF. The CDR3 DNA reads TGTGCCATCAGTGGAGGTACAGGGTATGGAAACACCATATATTTT.

The chain links TRBV13 to TRBJ1-2; the match to TRBD1 covers 11 bases. Germline V CDR1 and CDR2: PRHDT, FYEKMQ (reference sequence). The CDR3 contains 15 residues. Trimming at V came to 4 bases and at J to 2 bases, leaving 3 bases not matched to a gene. CDR3 sequence (DNA): TGTGCCAGCAGCTCCGGACAGGGGGCGAACTATGGCTACACCTTC. Protein: CASSSGQGANYGYTF.

About this clone itself: This may be a read error, as it is one base from a much larger clone. Within the sample, other DNA sequences also encode this same CDR3. The chain employs TRBV11-2 and TRBJ2-7; 11 bases line up with TRBD2. Germline lookup yields CDR1 SGHAT and CDR2 FQNNGV. This CDR3 spans 15 amino acids. The ends lost 5 bases at V and 0 bases at J; junction bases unmatched: 3. The CDR3 DNA is TGTGCCAGCAGCAGGCTAGCGGGAGGCTCCTACGAGCAGTACTTC. The encoded protein is CASSRLAGGSYEQYF.

J is TRBJ2-1 and V is TRBV4-1, with D perhaps TRBD1 (5 bases). Germline V lookup: CDR1 MGHRA, CDR2 YSYEKL. CDR3 size: 15 residues. The ends were cut back, 0 bases at V and 3 bases at J, with 9 bases in the middle. CDR3 in amino acids: CASSQDSRGYNEQFF. The CDR3 bases are TGCGCCAGCAGCCAAGATAGTAGGGGCTACAATGAGCAGTTCTTC.

The count of this clone is one. The CDR3 loop is CASSLAGGWGNTIYF. The CDR3 DNA reads as TGCGCCAGCAGCTTGGCCGGGGGCTGGGGAAACACCATATATTTT. This chain connects TRBV5-1 to TRBJ1-3, with D perhaps matching TRBD1 (6 bases). Deletions cut 0 bases from V and 4 bases from J, with 11 bases between. This CDR3 comprises 15 residues. Germline CDR1 is SGHRS and CDR2 is YFSETQ.

J is TRBJ1-5 and V is TRBV4-1; 8 bases fit TRBD1. CDR1 and CDR2 (germline): MGHRA, YSYEKL. The V and J ends lost 3 bases and 2 bases, in that order; junction bases with no gene match: 6. The CDR3 has 16 amino acids. CDR3 DNA: TGCGCCAGCAGCCACCCGGGACAGGCTCGCAATCAGCCCCAGCATTTT. Its translation: CASSHPGQARNQPQHF.

The chain is built from TRBV7-2 and TRBJ1-2; 9 bases are a match to TRBD1. Germline CDR1 SGHTA, CDR2 FQGNSA. The CDR3 length is 14 residues. Trimming cost V 4 bases and J 2 bases; bases outside gene matches: 2. In DNA, the CDR3 is TGTGCCAGCAGCTCCGGGACAGGGAACTATGGCTACACCTTC. Encoded protein: CASSSGTGNYGYTF.

The chain employs TRBV7-9 and TRBJ1-2; perhaps TRBD1 as D (5 bases). V lost 4 bases, J lost 8 bases, and 17 bases lay in between. Germline V gene sequence: CDR1 SEHNR, CDR2 FQNEAQ (reference sequence). The CDR3 consists of 14 residues. The CDR3 coding sequence is TGTGCCAGCAGCTCCGAGGGCGGGGCGGGAGGCTACACCTTC. Protein: CASSSEGGAGGYTF.

This CDR3 is CASSRGQNYGYTF. For the CDR3, the DNA is TGTGCCAGCAGCCGCGGACAGAACTATGGCTACACCTTC. This chain joins TRBV7-8 and TRBJ1-2, with D perhaps matching TRBD1 (6 bases). This CDR3 spans 13 amino acids. Germline V gene data show CDR1 as SGHVS and CDR2 as FQNEAQ. V gave up 5 bases and J gave up 2 bases, with 9 bases separating them. The full variable domain, in which reference TRBV7-8 and TRBJ1-2 provide the parts outside the CDR3, is GAGVSQSPRYKVAKRGQDVALRCDPISGHVSLFWYQQALGQGPEFLTYFQNEAQLDKSGLPSDRFFAERPEGSVSTLKIQRTQQEDSAVYLCASSRGQNYGYTFGSGTRLTVV.

The rearrangement links TRBV19 to TRBJ2-7; unclear D gene. CDR1 and CDR2 from the germline V gene are LNHDA and SQIVND (reference sequence). V was pared by 3 bases and J by 3 bases, with 9 bases between. The CDR3 length is 13 residues. CDR3 sequence: CASSMDVFYEQYF. The CDR3 nucleotides are TGTGCCAGTAGTATGGACGTTTTCTACGAGCAGTACTTC.

This clone was recorded once. V is TRBV28 and J is TRBJ1-3; 10 bases are a match to TRBD1. Trimming removed 6 bases from V and 2 bases from J; junction bases left unmatched: 4. Per germline, CDR1 MDHEN and CDR2 SYDVKM. The CDR3 sequence is 15 residues long. The CDR3 region has the DNA TGTGCCAGCAGACAGACAGGGGGCGCTGGAAACACCATATATTTT. Translation: CASRQTGGAGNTIYF.

The chain has TRBV5-4 and TRBJ1-2, with D unclear. V was clipped by 0 bases and J by 2 bases, with 8 bases between them. The CDR3 is 14 amino acids. In germline, CDR1 is SGHNT, CDR2 YYREEE (reference sequence). The CDR3 sequence: CASSLGSLNYGYTF. Here the CDR3 DNA reads TGTGCCAGCAGCTTGGGATCACTGAACTATGGCTACACCTTC.

The chain links TRBV7-2 to TRBJ1-2; D not certain. This CDR3 comprises 14 residues. Trimming cost V 6 bases and J 0 bases, with 11 bases left between them. Germline CDR1 reads SGHTA; CDR2 reads FQGNSA. DNA of the CDR3: TGTGCCAGCAGTTGGGGAATCGCTAACTATGGCTACACCTTC. Amino acids: CASSWGIANYGYTF.